A single sample gave rise to the 7 T cell receptor beta chains below, sequenced in a study of shared clonotypes between healthy human individuals. The table came from immunoSEQ multiplex PCR; TCRdb's copy has only in-frame clones and leaves some out. The sample comprises about 1 million clones, under 80% of which are singletons, and about 1.5% rests with the top ten. The specimen sequenced was memory CD4+ T cells sorted from blood. Indicated subset: CD45RA-negative fraction. The origin of the receptors is a man aged 18 to 30 in good health.

The CDR3 DNA reads as TGCGCCAGCAGCGTGGCTACAGGGGGCTATGGCTACACCTTC. It codes for CASSVATGGYGYTF. The V call is TRBV5-1, the J call TRBJ1-2; 8 positions match TRBD1. The V segment lost 4 bases and the J segment 4 bases; nucleotides outside the gene matches: 6. This CDR3 has 14 amino acids. Germline CDR1 and CDR2: SGHRS and YFSETQ.

The rearrangement uses TRBV11-2 and TRBJ2-2, with 7 bases matching TRBD2. Germline values: CDR1 SGHAT, CDR2 FQNNGV. V was clipped by 5 bases and J by 7 bases; unmatched bases: 10. This CDR3 comprises 15 residues. In DNA form, the CDR3 reads TGTGCCAGCAGCGCGGTGGGAGGGCCCGTCGGGGAGCTGTTTTTT. This codes for CASSAVGGPVGELFF.

The V and J genes are TRBV10-2 and TRBJ2-1; 11 positions agree with TRBD1. Germline V lookup: CDR1 WSHSY, CDR2 SAAADI. The CDR3 is 16 amino acids. With 2 bases clipped from V and 2 bases from J, the junction kept 2 bases outside the gene matches. The CDR3 nucleotides read TGCGCCAGCAGTGAGGAGGGACAGGGGGCCTACAATGAGCAGTTCTTC. Amino acids: CASSEEGQGAYNEQFF.

The chain links TRBV2 to TRBJ2-6; TRBD1 might be the D (6 bases). The CDR3 sequence is 16 residues long. Germline V gene lookup returns CDR1 SNHLY and CDR2 FYNNEI. Trimming cost V 1 base and J 2 bases, with 9 bases left between them. CDR3 residues: CASSEGRTAGANVLTF. In DNA, the CDR3 is TGTGCCAGCAGTGAAGGACGGACAGCTGGGGCCAACGTCCTGACTTTC.

This clone came up a few times. V usage is TRBV19 and J usage is TRBJ1-6; the match to TRBD1 covers 7 bases. This CDR3 spans 14 amino acids. J was trimmed by 5 bases and V by 5 bases; bases with no gene match: 3. Germline V gene data show CDR1 as LNHDA and CDR2 as SQIVND (reference sequence). The DNA for the CDR3 is TGTGCCAGTAGTGGGGGACAGAATAATTCACCCCTCCACTTT. Protein: CASSGGQNNSPLHF.

The V and J genes are TRBV10-1 and TRBJ2-7; 10 bases are shared with TRBD2. In germline, CDR1 is WNHNN, CDR2 SYGVQD (reference sequence). The CDR3 consists of 15 residues. With V trimmed by 4 bases and J by 5 bases, 8 bases remained unmatched. The CDR3 nucleotides read TGCGCCAGCAGTGTATCTAGCGGGAGAATCCACGAGCAGTACTTC. Its protein product is CASSVSSGRIHEQYF.

The CDR3 nucleotides are TGTGCCAGCAGTACCGCCGGGACAGGGGTAAAGGAGACCCAGTACTTC. As protein: CASSTAGTGVKETQYF. The chain recombines TRBV28 with TRBJ2-5; 10 bases fit TRBD1. Germline V CDR1 and CDR2: MDHEN, SYDVKM. The CDR3 totals 16 residues. V lost 5 bases, J lost 5 bases, and 11 bases stayed unmatched.